The 10 T cell receptor beta chains given below trace back to one sample, sequenced in a study of T-cell reconstitution after alpha-beta-depleted transplantation in children. As it was prepared, the TCRbeta library received unique molecular identifiers. TCRdb passed the PCR reads through MiXCR, listing each CDR3 protein once. The data contain 670,000 or so distinct CDR3 sequences, under 15% of them singletons. Sequencing was performed on PBMCs, taken before TCRalphabeta/CD19-depleted stem cell transplant. These receptors were collected from a girl aged 2 to 9 with congenital amegakaryocytic thrombocytopenia, due to receive a stem cell transplant.

This clonotype was counted between two and nine times. The V call is TRBV5-1, the J call TRBJ1-2; TRBD1 matches at 9 bases. The CDR3 is 14 amino acids. V lost 3 bases, J lost 7 bases, and 7 bases stayed unmatched. From germline, CDR1 is SGHRS and CDR2 YFSETQ. CDR3 region: CASSWDRDRSGYTF. As DNA, the CDR3 is TGCGCCAGCAGCTGGGACAGGGATCGAAGTGGCTACACCTTC.

This clonotype came up many times. The chain employs TRBV28 and TRBJ2-7; 8 nucleotides align to TRBD2. CDR3 length: 15 amino acids. In germline, CDR1 is MDHEN, CDR2 SYDVKM. J gave up 3 bases and V 7 bases, and 11 bases lay outside the gene matches. Here the CDR3 reads CASTSPAGAFYEQYF. The CDR3 coding sequence is TGTGCCAGCACCTCTCCAGCGGGAGCGTTCTACGAGCAGTACTTC. Supplemented by reference TRBV28 and TRBJ2-7, the full variable domain reads DVKVTQSSRYLVKRTGEKVFLECVQDMDHENMFWYRQDPGLGLRLIYFSYDVKMKEKGDIPEGYSVSREKKERFSLILESASTNQTSMYLCASTSPAGAFYEQYFGPGTRLTVT.

The gene calls are TRBV30 and TRBJ2-3, with a weak D call TRBD2 (7 bases). Germline V gene data show CDR1 as GTSNPN and CDR2 as SVGIG (reference sequence). The CDR3 length is 12 residues. Between the trimmed V and J ends, which lost 4 bases and 8 bases, there was a span of 13 bases. The CDR3 reads CAWTGGGGTQYF. DNA for the CDR3: TGTGCCTGGACCGGGGGAGGGGGTACGCAGTATTTT. Filled out from reference TRBV30 and TRBJ2-3, the complete variable domain reads SQTIHQWPATLVQPVGSPLSLECTVEGTSNPNLYWYRQAAGRGLQLLFYSVGIGQISSEVPQNLSASRPQDRQFILSSKKLLLSDSGFYLCAWTGGGGTQYFGPGTRLTVL.

This chain links TRBV20-1 with TRBJ1-2; tentatively, D is TRBD1 (6 bases). The CDR3 length is 12 residues. Trimming took off 0 bases at V and 5 bases at J, with 7 bases between the two ends. Germline V gene sequence: CDR1 DFQATT, CDR2 SNEGSKA (reference sequence). The CDR3: CSAREDRYGYTF. Here the CDR3 DNA reads TGCAGTGCTAGAGAGGACAGATATGGCTACACCTTC.

This clonotype occurred many times. V gene TRBV29-1 combines with J gene TRBJ2-6; D is ambiguous. Trimming pared 4 bases from V and 4 bases from J, leaving 8 bases between. CDR3 length: 13 amino acids. The germline CDR1 and CDR2 sequences are SQVTM and ANQGSEA. CDR3 amino acids: CSVAVPGANVLTF. The CDR3 nucleotides read TGCAGCGTTGCAGTTCCGGGGGCCAACGTCCTGACTTTC.

About this clonotype itself: A clone one base away is much larger, so this may be a read error. The J gene is TRBJ1-3, the V gene TRBV4-1; D gene uncertain. The CDR3 is 15 residues long. CDR1 is MGHRA, CDR2 YSYEKL, per germline. DNA for the CDR3: TGCGCCAGCAGCCTCACGGCTGGCTCTGGAAACAACATATATTTT. This translates into CASSLTAGSGNNIYF.

The CDR3 reads CASSQGGQTQETQYF. CDR3 sequence (DNA): TGTGCCAGCAGCCAAGGAGGCCAGACACAAGAGACCCAGTACTTC. V is TRBV3-1 and J is TRBJ2-5, with D unresolved. The CDR3 runs to 15 residues. Trimming left V 1 base short and J 2 bases short, with 11 bases between. The germline V gene encodes CDR1 LGHDT and CDR2 YNNKEL (reference sequence).

The chain couples TRBV27 to TRBJ2-5; D ambiguous. Germline V gene lookup returns CDR1 MNHEY and CDR2 SMNVEV (reference sequence). V lost 6 bases to trimming and J lost 5 bases, with 7 bases between them. The CDR3 is 11 residues long. The DNA of the CDR3 is TGTGCCAGCAGATCCCGGGAGACCCAGTACTTC. Translation gives CASRSRETQYF.

Many counts were recorded for this clonotype. The V and J genes are TRBV5-6 and TRBJ2-3; D ambiguous. Deletions cut 6 bases from V and 5 bases from J, with 7 bases between. Germline V gene lookup returns CDR1 SGHDT and CDR2 YYEEEE. This CDR3 has 11 residues. The CDR3 DNA is TGTGCCAGCAACAAGCGAGATACGCAGTATTTT. It specifies CASNKRDTQYF.

Details on this clonotype: This may come from a read error, since a much larger clone is one base off. The rearrangement joins TRBV5-1 to TRBJ2-5; D remains unclear. CDR1 is SGHRS, CDR2 YFSETQ, per germline. V lost 0 bases to trimming and J lost 6 bases, with 12 bases between them. The CDR3 is made up of 14 amino acids. CDR3 loop: CASSLVDGQQTQYF. The CDR3 DNA reads as TGCGCCAGCAGCTTGGTAGATGGGCAACAGACCCAGTACTTC. Based on the CDR3 plus reference TRBV5-1 and TRBJ2-5, the full variable domain is KAGVTQTPRYLIKTRGQQVTLSCSPISGHRSVSWYQQTPGQGLQFLFEYFSETQRNKGNFPGRFSGRQFSNSRSEMNVSTLELGDSALYLCASSLVDGQQTQYFGPGTRLLVL.